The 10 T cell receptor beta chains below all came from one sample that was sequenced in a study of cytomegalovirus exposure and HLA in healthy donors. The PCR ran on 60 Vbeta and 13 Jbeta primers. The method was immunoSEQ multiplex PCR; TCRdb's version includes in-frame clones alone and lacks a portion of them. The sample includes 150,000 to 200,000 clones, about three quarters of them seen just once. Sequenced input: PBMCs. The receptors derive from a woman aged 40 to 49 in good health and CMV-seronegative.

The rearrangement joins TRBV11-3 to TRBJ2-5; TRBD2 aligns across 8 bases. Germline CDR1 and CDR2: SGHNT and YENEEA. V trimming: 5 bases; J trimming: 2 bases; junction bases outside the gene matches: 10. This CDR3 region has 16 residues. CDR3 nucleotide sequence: TGTGCCAGCAGCCCCTTGGGACTAGAGGGACAAGAGACCCAGTACTTC. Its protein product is CASSPLGLEGQETQYF.

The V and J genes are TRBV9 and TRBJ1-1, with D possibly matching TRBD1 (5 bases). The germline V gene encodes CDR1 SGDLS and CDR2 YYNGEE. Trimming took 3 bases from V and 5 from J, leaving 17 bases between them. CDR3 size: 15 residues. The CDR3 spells CASSARGGVRTEAFF. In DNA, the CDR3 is TGTGCCAGCAGCGCCCGGGGGGGGGTAAGGACTGAAGCTTTCTTT.

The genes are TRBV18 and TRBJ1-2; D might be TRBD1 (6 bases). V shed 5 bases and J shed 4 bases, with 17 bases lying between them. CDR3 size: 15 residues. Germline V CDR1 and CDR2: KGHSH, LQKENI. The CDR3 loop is CASSAIQGGIYGYTF. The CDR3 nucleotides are TGTGCCAGCTCAGCGATACAGGGTGGTATCTATGGCTACACCTTC.

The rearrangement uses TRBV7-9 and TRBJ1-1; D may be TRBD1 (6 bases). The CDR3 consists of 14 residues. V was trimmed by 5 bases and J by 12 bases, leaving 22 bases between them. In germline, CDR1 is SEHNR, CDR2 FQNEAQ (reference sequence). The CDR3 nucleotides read TGTGCCAGCAGCCCCAGGACAGTTTTCTCCGGAACTTTCTTT. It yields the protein CASSPRTVFSGTFF.

CDR3 protein: CAWSATGTRDTIYF. The CDR3 DNA is TGTGCCTGGAGTGCCACGGGGACAAGAGACACCATATATTTT. The chain couples TRBV30 to TRBJ1-3, with a possible D match to TRBD1 (6 bases). V was cut by 1 base and J by 8 bases, with 15 bases left in between. Germline CDR1 is GTSNPN and CDR2 is SVGIG (reference sequence). The CDR3 loop spans 14 amino acids.

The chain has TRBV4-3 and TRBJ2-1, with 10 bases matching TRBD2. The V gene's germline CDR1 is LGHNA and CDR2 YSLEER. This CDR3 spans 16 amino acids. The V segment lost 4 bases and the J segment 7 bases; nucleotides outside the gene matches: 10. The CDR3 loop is CASSRVRSSGSNEQFF. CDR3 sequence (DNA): TGCGCCAGCAGCCGAGTACGGTCTAGCGGGAGTAATGAGCAGTTCTTC.

The CDR3 here is CASSRAGGETQYF. CDR3 bases: TGTGCCAGCAGCCGCGCGGGGGGAGAGACCCAGTACTTC. This sequence joins TRBV7-6 and TRBJ2-5; 8 bases fit TRBD2. CDR1 and CDR2 from the germline V gene are SGHVS and FNYEAQ. V shed 5 bases, J shed 4 bases, and the junction held 3 bases outside the gene matches. There are 13 residues in the CDR3.

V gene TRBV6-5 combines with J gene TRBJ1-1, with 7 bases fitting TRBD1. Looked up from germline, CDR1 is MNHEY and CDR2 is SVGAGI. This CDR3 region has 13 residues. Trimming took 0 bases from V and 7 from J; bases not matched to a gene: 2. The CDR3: CASSYSTGNEAFF. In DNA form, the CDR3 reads TGTGCCAGCAGTTACTCGACAGGGAATGAAGCTTTCTTT.

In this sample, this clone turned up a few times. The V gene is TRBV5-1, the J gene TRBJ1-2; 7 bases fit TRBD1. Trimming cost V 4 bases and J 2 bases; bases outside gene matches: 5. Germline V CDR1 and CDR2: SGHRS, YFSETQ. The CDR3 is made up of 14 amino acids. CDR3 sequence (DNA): TGCGCCAGCAGCCCCCGACAGGGAAACTATGGCTACACCTTC. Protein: CASSPRQGNYGYTF. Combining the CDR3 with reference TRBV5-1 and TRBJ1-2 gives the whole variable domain KAGVTQTPRYLIKTRGQQVTLSCSPISGHRSVSWYQQTPGQGLQFLFEYFSETQRNKGNFPGRFSGRQFSNSRSEMNVSTLELGDSALYLCASSPRQGNYGYTFGSGTRLTVV.

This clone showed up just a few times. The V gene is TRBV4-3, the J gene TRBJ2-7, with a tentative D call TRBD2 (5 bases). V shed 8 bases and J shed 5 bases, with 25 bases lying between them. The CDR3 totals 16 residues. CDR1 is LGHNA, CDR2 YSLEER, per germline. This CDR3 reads CASHLQNSVRADEQYV. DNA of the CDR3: TGCGCCAGCCATCTCCAGAACTCCGTGCGGGCCGACGAGCAGTACGTC.